This TCR beta chain was documented in a study of CD8 T cells in Susac syndrome. Looking at the study overall: Active disease was present in 5 or 6 of the sequenced Susac syndrome patients, whereas fewer than ten of them were in remission.

When the RNA was reverse transcribed, random hexamers were used with an input of about 0.45 to 1 ug. TCRdb analysed the immunoSEQ multiplex PCR reads with MiXCR anew, one entry per CDR3 protein. The table shows approximately 180,000 distinct CDR3 sequences, with 91% occurring only once. The sequenced target, TCR beta, came from blood CD8+ and CD4+ T cells. The CDR3 extends over 15 amino acids. Germline CDR1 SGHVS, CDR2 FNYEAQ. With 1 base removed from V and 3 bases from J, the gap between germline ends came to 7 bases. V gene TRBV7-6 combines with J gene TRBJ1-6; tentative D call: TRBD1 (6 bases). The sequenced sample was CD4+ T cells from PBMCs. This TCR derives from a human donor with Susac syndrome. The CDR3 protein is CASSLEQGYNSPLHF. CDR3 DNA sequence: TGTGCCAGCAGCTTAGAACAGGGCTATAATTCACCCCTCCACTTT.